These T cell receptor beta chains were read from a single sample in a study of patients and donors after allogeneic stem cell transplantation. MiXCR, applied by TCRdb to the RT-PCR reads, yields one record per CDR3 protein. In the table there are roughly 200,000 distinct CDR3 sequences, 35% to 45% of which are singletons. The sample consisted of blood, either unsorted or a sorted T cell fraction (not recorded which). The source is a human donor who was either an allogeneic HSCT recipient or a stem cell or donor lymphocyte infusion donor (not recorded which). It is not recorded whose cells these are; they may come from a transplant donor. The CDR3 runs from the conserved cysteine through the conserved F or W. A D gene is named only where the DNA matches it firmly. Clone size, where shown, is once, few, many, or a class for clones that have expanded.

cdr3_aa | cdr3_nt | j_call | clone_size | v_call | d_call
CASSLTRGTNEKLFF | TGTGCCAGCAGTTTGACCCGGGGAACTAATGAAAAACTGTTTTTT | TRBJ1-4 | few | TRBV28 | NA
CASSLSGHEQYF | TGTGCCAGCAGTTTGAGTGGGCACGAGCAGTACTTC | TRBJ2-7 | NA | TRBV28 | NA
CSASQGEFNQPQHF | TGCAGTGCTAGCCAGGGAGAGTTCAATCAGCCCCAGCATTTT | TRBJ1-5 | NA | TRBV20-1 | NA
CASRRNSPLHF | TGTGCCAGCAGACGAAATTCACCCCTCCACTTT | TRBJ1-6 | NA | TRBV2 | NA
CASSLTLLSGNTIYF | TGTGCCAGCAGCTTGACACTCCTCTCTGGAAACACCATATATTTT | TRBJ1-3 | NA | TRBV11-2 | NA
CASSPSYGYTF | TGTGCCAGCAGCCCGTCCTATGGCTACACCTTC | TRBJ1-2 | few | TRBV28 | NA
CASSPGGQSNQPQHF | TGTGCCAGCAGTCCGGGGGGACAGAGCAATCAGCCCCAGCATTTT | TRBJ1-5 | once | TRBV28 | TRBD1
CASSYSTRAANTGELFF | TGTGCCAGCAGTTACTCGACCAGGGCCGCGAACACCGGGGAGCTGTTTTTT | TRBJ2-2 | few | TRBV6-6 | NA
CATSRDADRVGNTIYF | TGTGCCACCAGCAGAGATGCGGACAGGGTTGGAAACACCATATATTTT | TRBJ1-3 | NA | TRBV15 | TRBD1
CSAILGSSGYGPDTQYF | TGCAGTGCTATCCTTGGCTCTAGCGGCTATGGCCCAGATACGCAGTATTTT | TRBJ2-3 | NA | TRBV20-1 | TRBD2
CASSFRQNEQFF | TGCGCCAGCAGCTTCCGACAAAATGAGCAGTTCTTC | TRBJ2-1 | NA | TRBV4-1 | NA
CASSQAQTGRVDDTQYF | TGCGCCAGCAGCCAAGCCCAGACAGGGCGGGTTGATGATACGCAGTATTTT | TRBJ2-3 | NA | TRBV4-1 | TRBD1
CASSPQTGSGNTIYF | TGTGCCAGCAGCCCCCAGACGGGGTCCGGAAACACCATATATTTT | TRBJ1-3 | few | TRBV7-9 | NA
CATSRDLRGVGSPLHF | TGTGCCACCAGCAGGGACCTCAGGGGGGTCGGTTCACCCCTCCACTTT | TRBJ1-6 | few | TRBV15 | TRBD1
CASKQGYEQYF | TGTGCCAGCAAACAAGGGTACGAGCAGTACTTC | TRBJ2-7 | NA | TRBV6-5 | NA
CASPLAGPQETQYF | TGTGCCAGCCCGCTAGCGGGGCCTCAAGAGACCCAGTACTTC | TRBJ2-5 | NA | TRBV2 | TRBD2
CSASGGENTGELFF | TGCAGTGCTAGCGGCGGGGAGAACACCGGGGAGCTGTTTTTT | TRBJ2-2 | NA | TRBV20-1 | NA
CASSPHLGTPLHF | TGTGCCAGCAGCCCCCATTTGGGGACACCCCTCCACTTT | TRBJ1-6 | NA | TRBV7-9 | NA
CATQEGALNTEAFF | TGTGCCACCCAGGAGGGGGCGTTGAACACTGAAGCTTTCTTT | TRBJ1-1 | few | TRBV6-2/TRBV6-3 | TRBD1
CASSPRQGSSEAFF | TGTGCCAGCTCACCACGACAGGGGAGTAGTGAAGCTTTCTTT | TRBJ1-1 | few | TRBV18 | TRBD1
CASRIRDGYNSPLHF | TGTGCCAGCAGGATCCGGGACGGGTATAATTCACCCCTCCACTTT | TRBJ1-6 | few | TRBV7-8 | NA
CASSLRTSGEQYF | TGTGCCAGCAGTTTACGGACGTCTGGCGAGCAGTACTTC | TRBJ2-7 | NA | TRBV12-3/TRBV12-4 | NA
CASKGVGNQPQHF | TGTGCCAGCAAGGGGGTGGGCAATCAGCCCCAGCATTTT | TRBJ1-5 | NA | TRBV6-6 | NA
CASSLATALTTEAFF | TGCGCCAGCAGCTTGGCGACCGCCCTTACCACTGAAGCTTTCTTT | TRBJ1-1 | once | TRBV5-1 | NA
CASSQTGGDSPLHF | TGTGCCAGCAGCCAGACAGGGGGGGATTCACCCCTCCACTTT | TRBJ1-6 | NA | TRBV7-2 | TRBD1
CASSLDPRGQGGELFF | TGCGCCAGCAGCTTGGATCCAAGGGGGCAGGGCGGGGAGCTGTTTTTT | TRBJ2-2 | NA | TRBV5-1 | TRBD1
CASSLVRYSYNEQFF | TGTGCCAGCAGCTTGGTGCGGTACTCCTACAATGAGCAGTTCTTC | TRBJ2-1 | NA | TRBV7-2 | NA
CASSYGLGRGTQETQYF | TGTGCCAGCAGTTACGGGTTAGGCAGGGGCACTCAAGAGACCCAGTACTTC | TRBJ2-5 | NA | TRBV6-6 | NA
CASSQAELNEKLFF | TGCGCCAGCAGCCAAGCCGAACTTAATGAAAAACTGTTTTTT | TRBJ1-4 | few | TRBV4-3 | NA
CSASRTGTGDRRSQPQHF | TGCAGTGCTAGCCGTACCGGGACCGGAGATAGACGGAGCCAGCCCCAGCATTTT | TRBJ1-5 | few | TRBV20-1 | NA
CASSRSGTNTGELFF | TGCGCCAGCAGCCGTTCCGGGACAAACACCGGGGAGCTGTTTTTT | TRBJ2-2 | NA | TRBV4-1 | NA
CSARVLGQAGSNYGYTF | TGCAGTGCTAGAGTTCTAGGACAGGCGGGGTCTAACTATGGCTACACCTTC | TRBJ1-2 | few | TRBV20-1 | TRBD1
CASSPGQRVKPQHF | TGTGCCAGCAGCCCGGGACAAAGGGTAAAGCCCCAGCATTTT | TRBJ1-5 | few | TRBV5-6 | NA
CASSSTSGWTTGELFF | TGCGCCAGCAGCAGTACTAGCGGTTGGACCACCGGGGAGCTGTTTTTT | TRBJ2-2 | few | TRBV5-1 | TRBD2
CASSFGRGRGAFF | TGTGCCAGCAGCTTCGGCAGGGGGCGCGGAGCTTTCTTT | TRBJ1-1 | NA | TRBV7-2 | TRBD1
CASSAGEGNNEQFF | TGTGCCAGCAGTGCCGGCGAGGGGAACAATGAGCAGTTCTTC | TRBJ2-1 | NA | TRBV12-3/TRBV12-4 | NA
CASSLYSLNQPQHF | TGTGCCAGCAGTTTGTACAGCCTCAATCAGCCCCAGCATTTT | TRBJ1-5 | few | TRBV12-3/TRBV12-4 | NA
CSARDWGGAPYEQYF | TGCAGTGCTAGAGATTGGGGGGGCGCACCCTACGAGCAGTACTTC | TRBJ2-7 | NA | TRBV20-1 | NA
CASSLTGTLSGNTIYF | TGTGCCAGCAGTTTAACAGGTACCCTCTCTGGAAACACCATATATTTT | TRBJ1-3 | NA | TRBV12-3/TRBV12-4 | NA
CASRSGQPSPSGNTIYF | TGTGCCAGCAGGTCGGGACAGCCTAGCCCCTCTGGAAACACCATATATTTT | TRBJ1-3 | NA | TRBV12-3/TRBV12-4 | TRBD1